The source of this TCR beta chain is a study of blood T cell repertoires in COVID-19. Overall study: Spain, Italy and the United States supplied samples that represented acute and convalescent COVID-19. The analysed material was cDNA or gDNA that came from T cells, B-cell-depleted T cells, or PBMCs.

This CDR3 is 14 amino acids long. CDR1 KGHSH and CDR2 LQKENI come from the germline V gene. Trimming left V 2 bases short and J 1 base short, with 8 bases between. Original analysis: Counts of nucleated cells, estimated from reference gene primer amplification, were obtained. Measured with immunoSEQ multiplex PCR; TCRdb has only the in-frame clones, and not every one. V, J and clone size were drawn from that table, and D and trimming were deduced from the DNA. The table lists around 200,000 clones, about 85% of them singletons. The receptor comes from a woman older than 75 with acute or convalescent COVID-19. The V and J genes are TRBV18 and TRBJ1-1; TRBD1 is a possible D gene (5 bases). Sequencing was performed on peripheral blood. The CDR3 sequence is CASSPVQGNTEAFF. CDR3 in DNA: TGTGCCAGCTCACCAGTTCAGGGGAACACTGAAGCTTTCTTT.